There are a few counts of the clone carrying this T cell receptor beta chain. The sample originates from a study of blood T cell repertoires in COVID-19. Study as a whole: Both acute and convalescent COVID-19 samples were obtained from the United States, Italy and Spain.

Authors' analysis steps: The authors estimated nucleated cell counts from reference gene primer amplification. The method was immunoSEQ multiplex PCR; TCRdb's version includes in-frame clones alone and lacks a portion of them. V and J calls and clone size come straight from that table; D and trimming were deduced from the DNA. The sample has 55,000 to 75,000 clones, roughly 90% seen once. The V gene lost 0 bases and the J gene lost 7 bases, with 8 bases spanning the gap. CDR3 length equals 14 residues. Per germline, CDR1 SGHRS and CDR2 YFSETQ. The sequencing input was peripheral blood. The clonotype comes from a human donor in a cohort sampled during active COVID-19. The gene calls are TRBV5-1 and TRBJ1-6, with a weak D call TRBD1 (6 bases). Here the CDR3 DNA reads TGCGCCAGCAGCTTGGGCCAGGGGAATTCACCCCTCCACTTT. It specifies CASSLGQGNSPLHF.